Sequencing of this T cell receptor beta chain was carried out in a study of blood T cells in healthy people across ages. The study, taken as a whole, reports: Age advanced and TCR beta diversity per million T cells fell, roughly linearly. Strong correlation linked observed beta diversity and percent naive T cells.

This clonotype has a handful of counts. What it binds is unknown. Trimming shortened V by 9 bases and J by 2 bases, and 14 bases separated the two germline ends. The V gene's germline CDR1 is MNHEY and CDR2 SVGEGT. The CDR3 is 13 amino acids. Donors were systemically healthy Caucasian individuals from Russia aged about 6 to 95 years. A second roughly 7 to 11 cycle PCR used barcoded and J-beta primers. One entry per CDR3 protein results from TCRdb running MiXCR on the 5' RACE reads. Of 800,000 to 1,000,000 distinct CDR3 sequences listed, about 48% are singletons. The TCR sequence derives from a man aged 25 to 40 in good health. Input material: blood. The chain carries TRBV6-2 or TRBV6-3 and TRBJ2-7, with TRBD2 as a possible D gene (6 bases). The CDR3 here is CASLLAGTYEQYF. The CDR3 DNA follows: TGTGCCAGTCTACTAGCCGGCACCTACGAGCAGTACTTC.